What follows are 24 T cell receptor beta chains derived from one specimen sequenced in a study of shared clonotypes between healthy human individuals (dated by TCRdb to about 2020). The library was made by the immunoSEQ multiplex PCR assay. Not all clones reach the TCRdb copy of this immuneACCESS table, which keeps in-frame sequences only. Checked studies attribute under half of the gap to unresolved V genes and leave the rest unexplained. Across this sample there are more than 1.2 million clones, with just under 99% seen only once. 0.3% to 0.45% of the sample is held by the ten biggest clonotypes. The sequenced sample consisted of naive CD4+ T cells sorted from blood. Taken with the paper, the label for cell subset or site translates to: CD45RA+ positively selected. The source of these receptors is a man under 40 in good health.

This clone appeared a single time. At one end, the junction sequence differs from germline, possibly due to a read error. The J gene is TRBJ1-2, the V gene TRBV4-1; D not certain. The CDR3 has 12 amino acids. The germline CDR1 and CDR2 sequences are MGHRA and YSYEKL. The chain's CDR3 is CASTQKQWGYTF. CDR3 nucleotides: TGCGCCAGCACCCAAAAGCAATGGGGCTACACCTTC.

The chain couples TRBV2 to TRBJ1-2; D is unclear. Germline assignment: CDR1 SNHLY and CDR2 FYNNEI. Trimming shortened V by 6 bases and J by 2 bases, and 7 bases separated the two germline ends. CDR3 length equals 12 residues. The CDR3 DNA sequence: TGTGCCAGCAGGACGGACAACTATGGCTACACCTTC. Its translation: CASRTDNYGYTF. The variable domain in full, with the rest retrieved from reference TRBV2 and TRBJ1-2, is EPEVTQTPSHQVTQMGQEVILRCVPISNHLYFYWYRQILGQKVEFLVSFYNNEISEKSEIFDDQFSVERPDGSNFTLKIRSTKLEDSAMYFCASRTDNYGYTFGSGTRLTVV.

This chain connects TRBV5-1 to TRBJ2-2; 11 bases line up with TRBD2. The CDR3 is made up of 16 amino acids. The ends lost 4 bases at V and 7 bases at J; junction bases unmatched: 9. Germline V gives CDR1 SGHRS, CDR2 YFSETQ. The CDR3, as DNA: TGCGCCAGCAGCCCCCAGGCTAGCGGGAGGAGCGGGGAGCTGTTTTTT. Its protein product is CASSPQASGRSGELFF.

CDR3 sequence (DNA): TGTGCCAGCAGCGCCGACGGCTACGAGCAGTACTTC. Translation gives CASSADGYEQYF. The V gene is TRBV11-2, the J gene TRBJ2-7, with D uncertain. The CDR3 length is 12 residues. Deletions cut 5 bases from V and 3 bases from J, with 8 bases between. Germline values: CDR1 SGHAT, CDR2 FQNNGV.

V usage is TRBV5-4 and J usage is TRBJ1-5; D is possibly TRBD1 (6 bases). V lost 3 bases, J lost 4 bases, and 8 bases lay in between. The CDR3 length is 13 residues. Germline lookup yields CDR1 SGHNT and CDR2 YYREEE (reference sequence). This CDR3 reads CASSSQGNQPQHF. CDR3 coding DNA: TGTGCCAGCAGCTCACAGGGAAATCAGCCCCAGCATTTT.

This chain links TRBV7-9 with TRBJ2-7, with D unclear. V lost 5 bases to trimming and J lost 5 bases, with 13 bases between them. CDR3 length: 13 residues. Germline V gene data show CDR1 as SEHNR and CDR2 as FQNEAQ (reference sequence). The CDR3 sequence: CASSPVRADEQYF. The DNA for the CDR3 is TGTGCCAGCAGCCCCGTCCGCGCGGACGAGCAGTACTTC.

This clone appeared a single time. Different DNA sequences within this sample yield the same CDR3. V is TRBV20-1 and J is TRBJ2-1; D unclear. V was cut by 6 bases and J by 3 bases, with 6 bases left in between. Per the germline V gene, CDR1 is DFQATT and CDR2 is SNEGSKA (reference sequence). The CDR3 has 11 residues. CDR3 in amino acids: CSAPNYNEQFF. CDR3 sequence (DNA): TGCAGTGCCCCGAACTACAATGAGCAGTTCTTC.

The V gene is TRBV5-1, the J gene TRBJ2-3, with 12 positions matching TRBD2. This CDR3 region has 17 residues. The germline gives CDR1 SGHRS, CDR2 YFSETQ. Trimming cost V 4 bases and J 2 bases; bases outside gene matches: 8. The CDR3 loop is CASSPYGLAGSTDTQYF. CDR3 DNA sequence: TGCGCCAGCAGCCCGTACGGACTAGCGGGATCCACAGATACGCAGTATTTT. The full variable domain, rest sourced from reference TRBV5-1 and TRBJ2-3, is KAGVTQTPRYLIKTRGQQVTLSCSPISGHRSVSWYQQTPGQGLQFLFEYFSETQRNKGNFPGRFSGRQFSNSRSEMNVSTLELGDSALYLCASSPYGLAGSTDTQYFGPGTRLTVL.

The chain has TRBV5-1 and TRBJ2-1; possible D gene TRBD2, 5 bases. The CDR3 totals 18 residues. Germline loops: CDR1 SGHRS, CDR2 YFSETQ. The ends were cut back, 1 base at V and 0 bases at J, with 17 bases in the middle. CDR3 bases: TGCGCCAGCAGCTTGACCCCCCTTAGCGCGAGCTCCTACAATGAGCAGTTCTTC. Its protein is CASSLTPLSASSYNEQFF.

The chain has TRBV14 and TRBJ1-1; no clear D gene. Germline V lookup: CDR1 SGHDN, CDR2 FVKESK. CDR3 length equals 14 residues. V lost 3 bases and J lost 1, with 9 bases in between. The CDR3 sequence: CASSQRPENTEAFF. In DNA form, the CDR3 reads TGTGCCAGCAGCCAGAGACCCGAGAACACTGAAGCTTTCTTT.

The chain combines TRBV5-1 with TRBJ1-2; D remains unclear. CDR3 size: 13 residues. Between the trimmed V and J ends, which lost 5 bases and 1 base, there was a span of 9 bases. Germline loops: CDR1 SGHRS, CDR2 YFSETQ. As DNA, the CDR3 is TGCGCCAGCAGAACAGAGCATAACTATGGCTACACCTTC. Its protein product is CASRTEHNYGYTF.

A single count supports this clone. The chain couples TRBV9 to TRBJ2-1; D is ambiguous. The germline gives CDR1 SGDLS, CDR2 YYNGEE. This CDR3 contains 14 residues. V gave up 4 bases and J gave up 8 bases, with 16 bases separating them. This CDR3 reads CASSPSLGSYEQFF. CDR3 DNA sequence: TGTGCCAGCAGCCCCTCCCTGGGCTCCTATGAGCAGTTCTTC.

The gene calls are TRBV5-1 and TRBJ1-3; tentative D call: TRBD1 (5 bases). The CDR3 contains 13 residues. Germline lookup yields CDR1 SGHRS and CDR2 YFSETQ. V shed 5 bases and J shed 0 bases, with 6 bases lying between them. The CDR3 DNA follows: TGCGCCAGCAGGACAGACTCTGGAAACACCATATATTTT. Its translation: CASRTDSGNTIYF.

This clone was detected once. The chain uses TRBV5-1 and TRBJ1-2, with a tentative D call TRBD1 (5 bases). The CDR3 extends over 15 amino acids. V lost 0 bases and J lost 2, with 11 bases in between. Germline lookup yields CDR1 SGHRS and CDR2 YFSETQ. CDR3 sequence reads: CASSLEGAANYGYTF. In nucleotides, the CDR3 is TGCGCCAGCAGCTTGGAAGGGGCCGCAAACTATGGCTACACCTTC. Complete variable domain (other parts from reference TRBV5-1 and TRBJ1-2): KAGVTQTPRYLIKTRGQQVTLSCSPISGHRSVSWYQQTPGQGLQFLFEYFSETQRNKGNFPGRFSGRQFSNSRSEMNVSTLELGDSALYLCASSLEGAANYGYTFGSGTRLTVV.

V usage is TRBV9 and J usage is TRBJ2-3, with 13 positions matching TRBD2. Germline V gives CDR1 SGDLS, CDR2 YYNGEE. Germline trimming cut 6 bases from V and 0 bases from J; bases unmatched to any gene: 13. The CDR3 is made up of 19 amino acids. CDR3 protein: CASTKGLAGPGASTDTQYF. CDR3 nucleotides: TGTGCCAGCACCAAGGGACTAGCGGGGCCGGGAGCTAGCACAGATACGCAGTATTTT.

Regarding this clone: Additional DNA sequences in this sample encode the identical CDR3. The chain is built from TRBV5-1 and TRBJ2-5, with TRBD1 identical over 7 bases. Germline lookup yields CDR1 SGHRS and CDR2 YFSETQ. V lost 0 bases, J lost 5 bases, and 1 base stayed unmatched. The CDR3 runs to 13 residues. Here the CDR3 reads CASSLGGGETQYF. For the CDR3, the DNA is TGCGCCAGCAGCTTGGGAGGGGGCGAGACCCAGTACTTC. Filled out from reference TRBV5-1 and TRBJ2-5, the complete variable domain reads KAGVTQTPRYLIKTRGQQVTLSCSPISGHRSVSWYQQTPGQGLQFLFEYFSETQRNKGNFPGRFSGRQFSNSRSEMNVSTLELGDSALYLCASSLGGGETQYFGPGTRLLVL.

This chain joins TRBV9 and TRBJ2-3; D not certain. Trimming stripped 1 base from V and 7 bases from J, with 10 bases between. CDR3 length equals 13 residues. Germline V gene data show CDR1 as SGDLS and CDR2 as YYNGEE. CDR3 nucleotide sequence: TGTGCCAGCAGCGTAACTGCCCTGAATACGCAGTATTTT. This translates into CASSVTALNTQYF.

The CDR3 here is CASSYNRESYEQYF. DNA of the CDR3: TGTGCCAGCAGCTATAACAGGGAGTCGTACGAGCAGTACTTC. V is TRBV5-4 and J is TRBJ2-7; a possible D gene is TRBD1 (6 bases). Trimming pared 3 bases from V and 4 bases from J, leaving 14 bases between. The germline V gene has CDR1 SGHNT and CDR2 YYREEE (reference sequence). This CDR3 comprises 14 residues.

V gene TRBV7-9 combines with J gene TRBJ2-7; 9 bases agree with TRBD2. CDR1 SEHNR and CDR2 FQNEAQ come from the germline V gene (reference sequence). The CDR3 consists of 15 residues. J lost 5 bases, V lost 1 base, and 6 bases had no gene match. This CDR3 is CASSLVGGRAHEQYF. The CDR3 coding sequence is TGTGCCAGCAGCTTAGTAGGCGGGAGGGCTCACGAGCAGTACTTC.

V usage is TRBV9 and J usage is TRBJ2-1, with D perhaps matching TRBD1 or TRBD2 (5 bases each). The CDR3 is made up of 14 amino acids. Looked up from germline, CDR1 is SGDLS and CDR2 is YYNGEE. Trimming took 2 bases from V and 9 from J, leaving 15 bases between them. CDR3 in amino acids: CASSVSQGRSEQFF. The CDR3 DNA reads TGTGCCAGCAGCGTGTCTCAGGGACGTAGTGAGCAGTTCTTC.

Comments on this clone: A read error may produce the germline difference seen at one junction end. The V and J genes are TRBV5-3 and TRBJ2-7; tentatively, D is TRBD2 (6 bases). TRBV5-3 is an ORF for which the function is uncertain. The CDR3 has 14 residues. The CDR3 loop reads CASSSSSDRYEQYF. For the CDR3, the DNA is TGTGCCAGCAGCTCGTCTAGCGACCGCTACGAGCAGTACTTC.

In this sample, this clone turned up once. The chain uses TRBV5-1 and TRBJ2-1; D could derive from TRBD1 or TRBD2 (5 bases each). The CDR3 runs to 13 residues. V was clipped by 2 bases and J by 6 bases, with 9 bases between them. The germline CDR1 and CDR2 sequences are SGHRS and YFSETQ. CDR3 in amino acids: CASSLVGTNEQFF. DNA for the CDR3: TGCGCCAGCAGCTTAGTGGGGACCAATGAGCAGTTCTTC.

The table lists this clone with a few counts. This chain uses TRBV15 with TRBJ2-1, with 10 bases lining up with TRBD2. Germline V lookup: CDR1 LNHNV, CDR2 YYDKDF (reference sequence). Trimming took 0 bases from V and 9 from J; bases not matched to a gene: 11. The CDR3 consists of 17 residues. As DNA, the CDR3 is TGTGCCACCAGCAGAGATCCCCCAGCGGGAGGGCCCAGTGAGCAGTTCTTC. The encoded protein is CATSRDPPAGGPSEQFF.

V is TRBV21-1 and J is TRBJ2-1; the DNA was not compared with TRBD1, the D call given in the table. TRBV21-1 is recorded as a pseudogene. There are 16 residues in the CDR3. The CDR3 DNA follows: TGTGCCAGCAGCAAAGTGTGTCAGGGGGCCTACAATGAGCAGTTCTTC. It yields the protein CASSKVCQGAYNEQFF.